The present T cell receptor beta chain was sequenced within a study of cytomegalovirus exposure and HLA in healthy donors. The PCR was carried out with 60 Vbeta primers and 13 Jbeta primers. TCRdb keeps only in-frame clones here, not all; method: immunoSEQ multiplex PCR. The table shows about 120,000 clones, with 65% to 80% occurring only once. This CDR3 is 13 amino acids long. V lost 7 bases and J lost 5, with 14 bases in between. Germline V gene sequence: CDR1 SNHLY, CDR2 FYNNEI. With regard to this clone: Its target is unknown.

Findings and limits, study-wide: Three chains tied to CMV proved CMV antigen-specific in vitro. As a later analysis revealed, the rate of TCR association differed by HLA locus, with DRB1 most and HLA-C fewest. Most TCR beta V segments were productive about 87% or about 30% of the time in an earlier analysis. Accurate HLA-A and HLA-B prediction from TCR beta sequences was reported for most subjects.

Sample: PBMCs. The sequence came from a middle-aged man in good health and CMV-seropositive. The gene calls are TRBV2 and TRBJ1-1; no firm D call. The CDR3 is CASTRRGDTEAFF. Written as DNA, the CDR3 is TGTGCCAGCACCCGACGCGGGGATACTGAAGCTTTCTTT.